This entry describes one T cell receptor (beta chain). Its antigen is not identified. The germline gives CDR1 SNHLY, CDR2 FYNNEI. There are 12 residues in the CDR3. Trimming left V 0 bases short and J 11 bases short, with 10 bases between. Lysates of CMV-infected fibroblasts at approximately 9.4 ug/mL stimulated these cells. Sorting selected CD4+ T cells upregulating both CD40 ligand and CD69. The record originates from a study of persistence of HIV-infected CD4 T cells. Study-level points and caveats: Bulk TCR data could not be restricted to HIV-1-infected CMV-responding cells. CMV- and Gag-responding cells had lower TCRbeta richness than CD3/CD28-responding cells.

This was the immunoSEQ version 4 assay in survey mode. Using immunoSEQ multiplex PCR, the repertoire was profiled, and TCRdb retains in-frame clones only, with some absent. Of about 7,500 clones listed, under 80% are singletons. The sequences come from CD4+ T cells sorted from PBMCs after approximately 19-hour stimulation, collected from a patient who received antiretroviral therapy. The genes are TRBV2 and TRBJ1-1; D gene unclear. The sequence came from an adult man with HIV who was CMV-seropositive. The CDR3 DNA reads TGTGCCAGCAGTGAAGCGCGGAGGTCGGCTTTCTTT. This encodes CASSEARRSAFF.